This passage covers 5 T cell receptor beta chains from one sample sequenced in a study of cytomegalovirus exposure and HLA in healthy donors. PCR was performed using 60 Vbeta and 13 Jbeta primers. This table comes from immunoSEQ multiplex PCR, and its TCRdb copy is limited to in-frame clones, with some not included. The sample has tens of thousands of clones, around 74% seen once. Sequenced material: PBMCs. The receptors were sampled from a human donor in good health.

This clone has more than one count but fewer than ten. The V and J genes are TRBV29-1 and TRBJ1-1; a possible D gene is TRBD1 (5 bases). CDR1 and CDR2 (germline): SQVTM, ANQGSEA. V lost 7 bases, J lost 10 bases, and 16 bases lay in between. The CDR3 totals 11 residues. The CDR3: CSAGRDSAAFF. DNA for the CDR3: TGCAGCGCAGGCAGGGACTCGGCAGCTTTCTTT.

The chain combines TRBV29-1 with TRBJ2-7, with 7 bases fitting TRBD1. Germline CDR1 and CDR2: SQVTM and ANQGSEA. The ends lost 3 bases at V and 7 bases at J; junction bases unmatched: 6. CDR3 length: 12 amino acids. CDR3 DNA: TGCAGCGTTGATGTAGGGGGCTCAGAGCAGTACTTC. It codes for CSVDVGGSEQYF.

The chain recombines TRBV6-6 with TRBJ2-7; weak D call: TRBD1 (6 bases). V was shortened by 5 bases and J by 5 bases, with 13 bases between the two germline ends. The length of the CDR3 is 13 residues. Germline CDR1 reads MNHNY; CDR2 reads SVGAGI (reference sequence). CDR3 nucleotide sequence: TGTGCCAGCAGTCACACCACAGGGCACGAGCAGTACTTC. It encodes CASSHTTGHEQYF.

The gene calls are TRBV5-1 and TRBJ2-3; the match to TRBD2 covers 7 bases. The CDR3 has 15 amino acids. CDR1 SGHRS and CDR2 YFSETQ come from the germline V gene. Losses at the gene ends were 7 bases for V and 5 bases for J; bases not matched to a gene: 13. CDR3: CASSWGGSGEDTQYF. DNA of the CDR3: TGCGCCAGCTCCTGGGGTGGGAGCGGGGAAGATACGCAGTATTTT.

The chain links TRBV30 to TRBJ1-4; no clear D gene. Germline V gives CDR1 GTSNPN, CDR2 SVGIG (reference sequence). This CDR3 region has 14 residues. Trimming cost V 3 bases and J 2 bases, with 10 bases left between them. CDR3 in DNA: TGTGCCTGGAGCGTCGGAGGGACTAATGAAAAACTGTTTTTT. It yields the protein CAWSVGGTNEKLFF.